This entry concerns a single T cell receptor (beta chain). The data originate from a study of blood T cell repertoires in COVID-19. V shed 2 bases, J shed 4 bases, and the junction held 3 bases outside the gene matches. Germline CDR1 reads MNHEY; CDR2 reads SVGAGI. CDR3 size: 15 residues. Only in-frame clones appear in the TCRdb table, and some are missing; sequencing was by immunoSEQ multiplex PCR. The table includes about 130,000 clones, 65% to 85% detected once. Specimen: peripheral blood. The source is a man between 65 and 85 years old with acute or convalescent COVID-19. The chain combines TRBV6-5 with TRBJ1-4; TRBD1 matches at 8 bases. CDR3 amino acids: CASSYKTGVNEKLFF. The CDR3 DNA reads TGTGCCAGCAGTTACAAGACAGGGGTTAATGAAAAACTGTTTTTT.